The present TCR beta chain was sequenced within a study of cytomegalovirus exposure and HLA in healthy donors. In regard to this clone: At one end the junction does not follow the germline gene, possibly because of a read error.

The study ran its PCR with 60 Vbeta and 13 Jbeta primers. In the authors' workflow: Counted up in a later analysis, unique TCR beta chains came to around 80 million, with around 9.9 million shared. Using immunoSEQ multiplex PCR, the repertoire was profiled, and TCRdb retains in-frame clones only, with some absent. V and J calls and clone size are those listed in that table; D and trimming were worked out from the DNA. Among some 180,000 clones, approximately 90% were seen once, and the ten largest hold around 0.98%. Sequencing was done on a sample of PBMCs. This TCR was recovered from a boy younger than 10 in good health and CMV-seronegative.

The CDR3 is CASSLSHGSGANVLTF. The CDR3 bases are TGTGCCAGCAGTCTATCCCACGGGTCTGGGGCCAACGTCCTGACTTTC. The rearrangement uses TRBV27 and TRBJ2-6, with D unresolved. The CDR3 totals 16 residues. The germline CDR1 and CDR2 sequences are MNHEY and SMNVEV (reference sequence).